One and the same sample provided the 27 T cell receptor beta chains below, sequenced in a study of cytomegalovirus exposure and HLA in healthy donors. The table came from immunoSEQ multiplex PCR; TCRdb's copy has only in-frame clones and leaves some out. The table shows 75,000 to 85,000 clones, with roughly 88% occurring only once. Sequencing used PBMCs. The receptors here all came from a young man in good health and CMV-seronegative.

About this clone: Sequence at one end of the junction differs from germline and may be a read error. The chain uses TRBV7-7 and TRBJ2-5; perhaps TRBD2 as D (5 bases). CDR3 length: 13 residues. Germline assignment: CDR1 SSHAT and CDR2 FNYEAQ (reference sequence). The CDR3 here is CASSLGGRETQYF. In nucleotides, the CDR3 is TGTGCTAGCAGCTTAGGCGGGCGGGAGACCCAGTACTTC.

This clone appeared once. The chain has TRBV7-2 and TRBJ2-5; no definite D call. Deletions cut 5 bases from V and 4 bases from J, with 14 bases between. Per germline, CDR1 SGHTA and CDR2 FQGNSA. The CDR3 contains 14 residues. This CDR3 is CASSQEASRETQYF. CDR3 in DNA: TGTGCCAGCAGCCAAGAGGCTAGTCGAGAGACCCAGTACTTC. Filled out from reference TRBV7-2 and TRBJ2-5, the complete variable domain reads GAGVSQSPSNKVTEKGKDVELRCDPISGHTALYWYRQSLGQGLEFLIYFQGNSAPDKSGLPSDRFSAERTGGSVSTLTIQRTQQEDSAVYLCASSQEASRETQYFGPGTRLLVL.

J is TRBJ2-7 and V is TRBV11-3; D possibly corresponds to TRBD2 (7 bases). Germline V gene lookup returns CDR1 SGHNT and CDR2 YENEEA. CDR3 length equals 15 residues. The V end was cut by 5 bases, the J end by 0 bases, with 14 bases between. The CDR3 bases are TGTGCCAGCAGCCCAGGGAGGGGGAACTCCTACGAGCAGTACTTC. This encodes CASSPGRGNSYEQYF. Using reference TRBV11-3 and TRBJ2-7 for the parts outside the CDR3, the full variable domain is EAGVVQSPRYKIIEKKQPVAFWCNPISGHNTLYWYLQNLGQGPELLIRYENEEAVDDSQLPKDRFSAERLKGVDSTLKIQPAELGDSAVYLCASSPGRGNSYEQYFGPGTRLTVT.

The chain links TRBV28 to TRBJ2-1; TRBD2 aligns across 8 bases. J lost 9 bases, V lost 5 bases, and 18 bases had no gene match. The length of the CDR3 is 17 residues. Germline CDR1 MDHEN, CDR2 SYDVKM. The CDR3 spells CASSTTPGTRGFGEQFF. The CDR3 region has the DNA TGTGCCAGCAGTACTACCCCCGGGACTAGGGGTTTTGGTGAGCAGTTCTTC.

The chain joins TRBV28 to TRBJ1-5; D uncertain. Germline V gene lookup returns CDR1 MDHEN and CDR2 SYDVKM. Trimming cost V 11 bases and J 0 bases, with 14 bases left between them. There are 14 residues in the CDR3. The CDR3 spells CAARKYSSNQPQHF. In nucleotides, the CDR3 is TGTGCCGCGAGAAAGTATAGTAGCAATCAGCCCCAGCATTTT.

The rearrangement joins TRBV6-6 to TRBJ1-5, with TRBD1 matching over 9 bases. CDR1 is MNHNY, CDR2 SVGAGI, per germline (reference sequence). The CDR3 length is 14 residues. The V gene end was trimmed by 6 bases and the J gene end by 5 bases; junction bases not matched to a gene: 5. The CDR3 nucleotides read TGTGCCAGCAGCAAGGGACAGGGCGATCAGCCCCAGCATTTT. Translation: CASSKGQGDQPQHF.

This clone was seen once. The chain recombines TRBV18 with TRBJ2-1; 9 bases match TRBD2. CDR3 length: 16 residues. CDR1 KGHSH and CDR2 LQKENI come from the germline V gene. With 1 base clipped from V and 12 bases from J, the junction kept 13 bases outside the gene matches. The CDR3 DNA reads as TGTGCCAGCTCACCACTGGAACAGAGCGGGAGGACTACGCAGTTCTTC. Translating gives CASSPLEQSGRTTQFF.

The genes are TRBV2 and TRBJ2-5, with 8 positions matching TRBD2. The V and J ends lost 6 bases and 2 bases, in that order; junction bases with no gene match: 8. Germline CDR1 SNHLY, CDR2 FYNNEI. The CDR3 loop spans 15 amino acids. The chain's CDR3 is CASRGPGGVQETQYF. For the CDR3, the DNA is TGTGCCAGCAGGGGGCCGGGGGGGGTACAAGAGACCCAGTACTTC.

CDR3 nucleotide sequence: TGTGCCAGTAGTAAAAGAGGGACTTCATACTACGAGCAGTACTTC. Its translation is CASSKRGTSYYEQYF. The rearrangement links TRBV19 to TRBJ2-7; weak D call: TRBD2 (6 bases). The length of the CDR3 is 15 residues. Germline lookup yields CDR1 LNHDA and CDR2 SQIVND (reference sequence). Trimming stripped 4 bases from V and 3 bases from J, with 16 bases between.

The chain joins TRBV5-5 to TRBJ2-1; possible D gene TRBD2, 6 bases. Trimming removed 2 bases at V and 12 bases at J, with 24 bases between. The length of the CDR3 is 16 residues. The germline gives CDR1 SGHKS, CDR2 YYEKEE (reference sequence). CDR3 loop: CASSFYSGAPLQGQFF. In DNA, the CDR3 is TGTGCCAGCAGCTTTTATAGCGGAGCTCCCCTGCAGGGGCAGTTCTTC.

The chain has TRBV6-6 and TRBJ2-1; D is perhaps TRBD1 (6 bases). V was pared by 0 bases and J by 9 bases, with 18 bases between. The CDR3 is 16 amino acids. Germline V gene lookup returns CDR1 MNHNY and CDR2 SVGAGI (reference sequence). DNA of the CDR3: TGTGCCAGCAGTTACTCCGGCACAGGGAAATCTACTGAGCAGTTCTTC. The encoded protein is CASSYSGTGKSTEQFF.

The J gene is TRBJ2-4, the V gene TRBV5-1; TRBD1 aligns across 7 bases. In germline, CDR1 is SGHRS, CDR2 YFSETQ. The CDR3 spans 15 residues. With V trimmed by 4 bases and J by 4 bases, 8 bases remained unmatched. CDR3 region: CASSLTDRDKNIQYF. Written as DNA, the CDR3 is TGCGCCAGCAGCCTAACAGACAGGGATAAAAACATTCAGTACTTC.

This chain joins TRBV11-2 and TRBJ2-7, with a weak D call TRBD1 (6 bases). Germline V gene lookup returns CDR1 SGHAT and CDR2 FQNNGV. The CDR3 contains 13 residues. Deletions cut 5 bases from V and 4 bases from J, with 12 bases between. DNA for the CDR3: TGTGCCAGCAGCCAGGACAGCTTGTACGAGCAGTACTTC. Protein product: CASSQDSLYEQYF. The full variable domain, with the rest looked up from reference TRBV11-2 and TRBJ2-7, is EAGVAQSPRYKIIEKRQSVAFWCNPISGHATLYWYQQILGQGPKLLIQFQNNGVVDDSQLPKDRFSAERLKGVDSTLKIQPAKLEDSAVYLCASSQDSLYEQYFGPGTRLTVT.

The V gene is TRBV5-1, the J gene TRBJ2-3; D is unclear. This CDR3 contains 15 residues. Germline assignment: CDR1 SGHRS and CDR2 YFSETQ. Trimming removed 0 bases at V and 6 bases at J, with 14 bases between. CDR3 sequence (DNA): TGCGCCAGCAGCTTGGAATTGGATCAGAGGGATACGCAGTATTTT. It translates to CASSLELDQRDTQYF.

The chain uses TRBV25-1 and TRBJ1-5, with TRBD1 identical over 11 bases. CDR1 is MGHDK and CDR2 is SYGVNS in the germline V gene. CDR3 length equals 15 residues. V dropped 6 bases and J dropped 4; count of bases not matched to a gene: 5. The CDR3, as DNA: TGTGCCAGCAGGGCAGGGACAGGGGGAAATCAGCCCCAGCATTTT. Translating it yields CASRAGTGGNQPQHF.

This chain links TRBV4-2 with TRBJ1-2; D uncertain. Germline values: CDR1 LGHNA, CDR2 YNFKEQ. V was shortened by 0 bases and J by 2 bases, with 7 bases between the two germline ends. This CDR3 region has 14 residues. The CDR3 DNA follows: TGTGCCAGCAGCCAAGATACGGGAAACTATGGCTACACCTTC. Translating it yields CASSQDTGNYGYTF.

This sequence joins TRBV5-6 and TRBJ1-6; 8 bases are a match to TRBD1. Germline V lookup: CDR1 SGHDT, CDR2 YYEEEE. The CDR3 covers 18 residues. V lost 4 bases, J lost 7 bases, and 16 bases stayed unmatched. In nucleotides, the CDR3 is TGTGCCAGCAGCCCCGGGACAGGTAGTTTATCTGGCAATTCACCCCTCCACTTT. This gives the protein CASSPGTGSLSGNSPLHF.

The V call is TRBV5-1, the J call TRBJ1-2; D unresolved. The CDR3 is 13 amino acids. Trimming left V 5 bases short and J 3 bases short, with 11 bases between. The V gene's germline CDR1 is SGHRS and CDR2 YFSETQ. The CDR3 DNA reads TGCGCCAGCAGTCCCGGGGTAGACTATGGCTACACCTTC. This sequence encodes CASSPGVDYGYTF.

This sequence joins TRBV4-1 and TRBJ2-3, with D hard to call. Per the germline V gene, CDR1 is MGHRA and CDR2 is YSYEKL. CDR3 length: 16 residues. Deletions cut 1 base from V and 0 bases from J, with 11 bases between. CDR3 DNA: TGCGCCAGCAGCCAAGGTGAACTCGCAAGCACAGATACGCAGTATTTT. The encoded protein is CASSQGELASTDTQYF.

This chain links TRBV5-6 with TRBJ2-5; the D gene is possibly TRBD2 (5 bases). This CDR3 has 14 residues. CDR1 and CDR2 from the germline V gene are SGHDT and YYEEEE. Trimming removed 0 bases from V and 0 bases from J, with 6 bases in between. CDR3 coding DNA: TGTGCCAGCAGCTTGGGGAGGTACCAAGAGACCCAGTACTTC. Its translation is CASSLGRYQETQYF.

This clone is a singleton in its sample. The gene calls are TRBV28 and TRBJ1-5; perhaps TRBD1 as D (6 bases). Germline CDR1 reads MDHEN; CDR2 reads SYDVKM. Trimming removed 2 bases at V and 1 base at J, with 15 bases between. The CDR3 runs to 17 residues. The chain's CDR3 is CASSLRSGTKSNQPQHF. As DNA, the CDR3 is TGTGCCAGCAGTTTAAGGTCCGGGACAAAGAGCAATCAGCCCCAGCATTTT.

This clone was detected once. This chain uses TRBV6-5 with TRBJ2-1, with 7 bases fitting TRBD1. The length of the CDR3 is 15 residues. CDR1 and CDR2 (germline): MNHEY, SVGAGI. J lost 3 bases, V lost 6 bases, and 8 bases had no gene match. CDR3 nucleotide sequence: TGTGCCAGCAGCCGAAGTCAGGGGGTCTACAATGAGCAGTTCTTC. Its translation is CASSRSQGVYNEQFF.

V is TRBV4-1 and J is TRBJ2-7; the D is unclear. This CDR3 comprises 15 residues. V was shortened by 4 bases and J by 3 bases, with 16 bases between the two germline ends. The V gene's germline CDR1 is MGHRA and CDR2 YSYEKL. The chain's CDR3 is CASSLRQGWLYEQYF. CDR3 sequence (DNA): TGCGCCAGCAGCCTCAGACAAGGCTGGCTCTACGAGCAGTACTTC.

This clone was seen only a few times. This chain joins TRBV14 and TRBJ2-1; TRBD2 matches at 15 bases. CDR1 SGHDN and CDR2 FVKESK come from the germline V gene. The CDR3 is 16 residues long. V was clipped by 4 bases and J by 4 bases; unmatched bases: 2. The CDR3 protein is CASSRTSGRAYNEQFF. CDR3 in DNA: TGTGCCAGCAGCCGGACTAGCGGGAGGGCATACAATGAGCAGTTCTTC. Supplemented by reference TRBV14 and TRBJ2-1, the full variable domain reads EAGVTQFPSHSVIEKGQTVTLRCDPISGHDNLYWYRRVMGKEIKFLLHFVKESKQDESGMPNNRFLAERTGGTYSTLKVQPAELEDSGVYFCASSRTSGRAYNEQFFGPGTRLTVL.

In regard to this clone: As the CDR3 is not closed by the conserved phenylalanine or tryptophan, this likely results from a read error. The DNA is omitted, as the CDR3 cannot be located on it reliably, and the CDR3 follows TCRdb's listing. This chain joins TRBV11-3 and TRBJ1-3. The CDR3 is made up of 12 amino acids, end residues included. CDR1 is SGHNT, CDR2 YENEEA, per germline. CDR3 sequence reads: CASSLTGRDFPA.

This chain joins TRBV28 and TRBJ2-3; TRBD2 aligns across 13 bases. V was pared by 7 bases and J by 5 bases, with 9 bases of the junction left unmatched. Germline V gene sequence: CDR1 MDHEN, CDR2 SYDVKM. There are 16 residues in the CDR3. The CDR3 loop reads CASTSPGTSGKDTQYF. CDR3 DNA sequence: TGTGCCAGCACCAGTCCCGGGACTAGCGGGAAAGATACGCAGTATTTT.

The J gene is TRBJ1-1, the V gene TRBV6-4, with D uncertain. The CDR3 is made up of 13 amino acids. Germline V gene sequence: CDR1 MRHNA, CDR2 SNTAGT. Trimming removed 6 bases at V and 0 bases at J, with 8 bases between. CDR3 amino acids: CASSAVLNTEAFF. CDR3 nucleotide sequence: TGTGCCAGCAGCGCAGTCTTGAACACTGAAGCTTTCTTT.